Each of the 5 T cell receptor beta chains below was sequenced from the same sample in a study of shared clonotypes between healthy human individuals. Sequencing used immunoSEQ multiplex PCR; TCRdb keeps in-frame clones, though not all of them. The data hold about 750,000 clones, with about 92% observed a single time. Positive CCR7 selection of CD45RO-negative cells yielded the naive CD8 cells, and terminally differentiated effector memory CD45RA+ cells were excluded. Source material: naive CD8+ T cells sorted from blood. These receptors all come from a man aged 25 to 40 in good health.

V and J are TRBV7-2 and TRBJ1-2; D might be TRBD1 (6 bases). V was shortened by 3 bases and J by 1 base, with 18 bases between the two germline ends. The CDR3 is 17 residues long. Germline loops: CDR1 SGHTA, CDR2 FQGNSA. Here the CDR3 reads CASSFLSGQLRNYGYTF. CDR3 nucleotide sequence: TGTGCCAGCAGCTTCCTCTCTGGACAGCTCCGTAACTATGGCTACACCTTC.

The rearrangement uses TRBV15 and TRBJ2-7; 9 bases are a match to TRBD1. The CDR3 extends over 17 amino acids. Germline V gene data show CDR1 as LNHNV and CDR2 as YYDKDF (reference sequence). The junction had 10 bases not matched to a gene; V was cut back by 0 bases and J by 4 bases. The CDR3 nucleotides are TGTGCCACCAGCAGAGACAATCCCGGGACAGGGCGATACGAGCAGTACTTC. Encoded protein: CATSRDNPGTGRYEQYF.

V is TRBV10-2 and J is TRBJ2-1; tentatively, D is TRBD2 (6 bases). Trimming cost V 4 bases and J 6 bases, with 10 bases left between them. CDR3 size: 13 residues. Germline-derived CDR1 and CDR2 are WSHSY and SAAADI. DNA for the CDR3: TGCGCCAGCAGTGGGGACTGGTTCAATGAGCAGTTCTTC. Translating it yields CASSGDWFNEQFF.

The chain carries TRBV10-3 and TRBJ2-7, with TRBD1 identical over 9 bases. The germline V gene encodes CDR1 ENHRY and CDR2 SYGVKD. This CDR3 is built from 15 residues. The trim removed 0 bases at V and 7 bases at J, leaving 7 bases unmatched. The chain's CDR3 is CAISESEQGAREQYF. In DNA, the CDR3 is TGTGCCATCAGTGAGTCAGAACAGGGGGCGAGAGAGCAGTACTTC.

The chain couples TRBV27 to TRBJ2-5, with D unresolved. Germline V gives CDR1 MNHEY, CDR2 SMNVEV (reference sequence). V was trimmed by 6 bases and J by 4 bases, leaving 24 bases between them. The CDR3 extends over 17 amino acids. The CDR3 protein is CASSPIPGPATGETQYF. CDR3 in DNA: TGTGCCAGCAGCCCCATTCCAGGACCCGCCACGGGAGAGACCCAGTACTTC.